This TCR beta chain appears in the sequencing data of a study of beta chain features in type 1 diabetes (dated by TCRdb to between 2017 and 2018). Study-level background: Mean age, gender distribution, total cell number and subset yield were not different between patients and healthy donors. Across all samples, about 110 million sorted cells were examined, and cell number per subset correlated strongly with RNA yield. In the study, recently diagnosed type 1 diabetes patients and matched healthy donors were compared on the TCRB repertoires of their sorted circulating CD4+ T cell subsets. Regulatory and stem cell-like memory subsets were isolated from only 8 patients and 8 healthy donors, whereas naive and central memory subsets came from all 28 donors.

The research as a whole found: Naive, central memory and regulatory TCRB repertoires appeared to be more alike among patients than among healthy donors. Because cDNA rather than genomic DNA was sequenced, highly expressing activated cells could have been over-represented, although no difference in activation and CD3 levels was found between groups. A moderate but significant shortening of TCRB CDR3 length was observed in type 1 diabetes patients in all four CD4+ subsets. At VDJ recombination sites, patients with type 1 diabetes made fewer insertions and deleted more nucleotides, a pattern implying thymic rearrangement abnormalities. PCR might favor shorter templates, but patient and control samples were amplified and corrected together, so any skew would affect both groups equally. HLA sub-analyses involved small numbers of individuals, so any influence of HLA type on TCRB rearrangement remained unresolved.

The High Capacity cDNA Reverse Transcription Kit was used to reverse transcribe all of the isolated RNA, meaning that expressed TCRB transcripts were what got sequenced. Deep immunoSEQ sequencing was performed on naive, central memory and regulatory T cell samples, with an average of roughly 3.5 million total reads per sample. Sorted cells were lysed in RLT buffer, and RNA was extracted using DNase-treated RNeasy Micro or Mini kits according to cell number. Each cell subset was processed separately to prevent cross-contamination, with patient and healthy donor samples processed together. The immunoSEQ multiplex PCR was used to amplify TCRB sequences from cDNA, yielding 87-bp fragments that span the CDR3 region. Sequencing of the amplicons was performed on the Illumina HiSeq platform. The paper's data handling went like this. PCR bias was computationally corrected using synthetic template baselines, reads within Hamming distance 2 were collapsed, and singletons that could not be merged were discarded. Reads were aligned against IMGT so that V, D and J genes, CDR3 length and insertions or deletions at six rearrangement sites could be assigned. Within each subset, clonotype counts were normalized to sorted cell number, and only after that were true diversity and Gini coefficients computed with the tcR R package. Repertoire sharing was quantified using the overlap coefficient calculated on TCRB nucleotide sequences. TCRdb mirrors the immuneACCESS table, restricted to in-frame sequences. Some clones are absent from its copies; in checked studies, under half trace to an unresolved V gene, and the reason for the others is unknown. The V and J calls and the clone size are those of that table, but D and trimming were determined from the DNA. This sample gives around 300,000 clones in total; about 15% of them show up just once. The leading ten clones occupy 6.7% of the sample.

This clone was observed at least ten times. Its antigen specificity is not known. Base qualities are missing; no much larger clone stands one base away. The germline V gene provides CDR1 SGHDT and CDR2 YYEEEE. The CDR3, cysteine through phenylalanine, is 16 amino acids long. Of all the DNA, just the CDR3 is kept, 48 bases in frame from base 1. Trimming removed 0 bases from V and 4 bases from J, leaving 16 bases between the germline ends. Each donor gave one peripheral blood draw, averaging around 0.11 L, which was collected into heparinised tubes. A BD FACSAria II was used to sort naive, central memory, regulatory and stem cell-like memory CD4+ T cells with a panel that included CD45RO, CCR7, CD25, CD127, CD95 and CD27. Purity was above 95% for every sorted population. PBMCs were separated immediately by Lymphoprep density gradient centrifugation and were stained directly, without being cultured. Samples were stained and sorted in pairs, with one healthy donor and one patient per experiment, so that batch effects were minimized.

The source material was central memory CD4+ T cells from blood. This chain is built from TRBV5-6 and TRBJ2-5, with the identity of the D gene unclear. This TCR came from a man aged 25-40 years in good health. At the DNA level, the sequence is TGTGCCAGCAGCTTGGCCGGCCTAGGCCAAGGAGAGACCCAGTACTTC. This encodes CASSLAGLGQGETQYF.